Shown below are 20 T cell receptor beta chains from a single sample sequenced in a study of OX40 agonist ivuxolimab in advanced cancers. Only in-frame clones appear in the TCRdb table, and some are missing; sequencing was by immunoSEQ multiplex PCR. This sample has 50,000 or so clones, with approximately 87% found just once. Sequencing used CD4+ or CD8+ T cells sorted from blood, obtained in a trial of the OX40 agonist ivuxolimab. Receptors were obtained from an adult with an advanced solid tumor such as melanoma, head and neck, liver or kidney cancer.

CDR3 amino acids: CASSHHYGYTF. In DNA, the CDR3 is TGTGCCAGCAGCCACCACTATGGCTACACCTTC. The J gene is TRBJ1-2, the V gene TRBV7-9; D is unclear. The CDR3 has 11 amino acids. Germline CDR1 is SEHNR and CDR2 is FQNEAQ (reference sequence). Trimming shortened V by 5 bases and J by 3 bases, and 4 bases separated the two germline ends. The full variable domain, completed using reference TRBV7-9 and TRBJ1-2, is DTGVSQNPRHKITKRGQNVTFRCDPISEHNRLYWYRQTLGQGPEFLTYFQNEAQLEKSRLLSDRFSAERPKGSFSTLEIQRTEQGDSAMYLCASSHHYGYTFGSGTRLTVV.

The chain links TRBV29-1 to TRBJ1-1; D gene unclear. Trimming took off 7 bases at V and 0 bases at J, with 12 bases between the two ends. The germline V gene has CDR1 SQVTM and CDR2 ANQGSEA. The CDR3 consists of 13 residues. The CDR3: CSATPQVNTEAFF. The DNA of the CDR3 is TGCAGCGCGACCCCCCAAGTGAACACTGAAGCTTTCTTT.

This CDR3 reads CASSRRGQGAVGNQPQHF. DNA of the CDR3: TGTGCCAGTAGTCGACGGGGACAGGGGGCGGTGGGGAATCAGCCCCAGCATTTT. The V and J genes are TRBV19 and TRBJ1-5; 12 bases fit TRBD1. CDR1 is LNHDA, CDR2 SQIVND, per germline (reference sequence). V lost 5 bases to trimming and J lost 4 bases; unmatched junction nucleotides: 12. The CDR3 spans 18 residues.

The chain links TRBV11-2 to TRBJ2-6; TRBD2 matches at 7 bases. Germline loops: CDR1 SGHAT, CDR2 FQNNGV. The CDR3 has 16 residues. V trimming: 3 bases; J trimming: 13 bases; junction bases outside the gene matches: 15. CDR3 residues: CASSFGEGGRIRVLTF. The CDR3 nucleotides read TGTGCCAGCAGCTTTGGGGAGGGCGGGCGGATAAGGGTCCTGACTTTC.

The V gene is TRBV4-1, the J gene TRBJ2-1; 9 positions agree with TRBD1. The V gene's germline CDR1 is MGHRA and CDR2 YSYEKL. Trimming cost V 7 bases and J 7 bases; bases outside gene matches: 14. This CDR3 comprises 16 residues. CDR3 sequence reads: CASTKFRDRVENEQFF. The CDR3 DNA reads TGCGCCAGCACCAAGTTCCGGGACAGGGTGGAGAATGAGCAGTTCTTC.

The chain uses TRBV18 and TRBJ1-5; D gene uncertain. Germline V gives CDR1 KGHSH, CDR2 LQKENI. V was clipped by 4 bases and J by 7 bases, with 8 bases between them. This CDR3 is 12 amino acids long. For the CDR3, the DNA is TGTGCCAGCTCACTTCCACCCCAGCCCCAGCATTTT. This gives the protein CASSLPPQPQHF. The full variable domain, in which reference TRBV18 and TRBJ1-5 provide the parts outside the CDR3, is NAGVMQNPRHLVRRRGQEARLRCSPMKGHSHVYWYRQLPEEGLKFMVYLQKENIIDESGMPKERFSAEFPKEGPSILRIQQVVRGDSAAYFCASSLPPQPQHFGDGTRLSIL.

The chain uses TRBV4-1 and TRBJ1-6, with 8 bases identical to TRBD1. Per germline, CDR1 MGHRA and CDR2 YSYEKL. There are 17 residues in the CDR3. Trimming cost V 0 bases and J 8 bases; bases outside gene matches: 9. CDR3: CASSQDPNRGLDSPLHF. The CDR3 DNA is TGCGCCAGCAGCCAAGATCCCAACAGGGGGTTAGATTCACCCCTCCACTTT.

CDR3 nucleotide sequence: TGCAGCGTTGCTGGGGCAGGGGGATTCCAAGAGACCCAGTACTTC. Translation: CSVAGAGGFQETQYF. The chain combines TRBV29-1 with TRBJ2-5, with TRBD1 identical over 7 bases. The CDR3 sequence is 15 residues long. Germline-derived CDR1 and CDR2 are SQVTM and ANQGSEA. V shed 4 bases, J shed 1 base, and the junction held 9 bases outside the gene matches. The whole variable domain, remainder taken from reference TRBV29-1 and TRBJ2-5, is SAVISQKPSRDICQRGTSLTIQCQVDSQVTMMFWYRQQPGQSLTLIATANQGSEATYESGFVIDKFPISRPNLTFSTLTVSNMSPEDSSIYLCSVAGAGGFQETQYFGPGTRLLVL.

V is TRBV7-9 and J is TRBJ1-1; D gene uncertain. V lost 3 bases and J 8 bases, leaving 7 bases between the germline ends. The CDR3 contains 11 residues. The germline V gene encodes CDR1 SEHNR and CDR2 FQNEAQ (reference sequence). The CDR3 DNA follows: TGTGCCAGCAGCTTTTCTTTAGAAGCTTTCTTT. Translation gives CASSFSLEAFF.

This chain connects TRBV6-4 to TRBJ2-7; maybe TRBD1 (5 bases). CDR1 MRHNA and CDR2 SNTAGT come from the germline V gene. The CDR3 has 11 amino acids. V shed 8 bases and J shed 7 bases, with 12 bases lying between them. The CDR3 is CASVVQGEQYF. In nucleotides, the CDR3 is TGTGCCAGCGTTGTTCAGGGAGAGCAGTACTTC.

This clone showed up just a few times. The chain uses TRBV28 and TRBJ1-2; no clear D. Germline V gene lookup returns CDR1 MDHEN and CDR2 SYDVKM. The CDR3 runs 14 residues. V was trimmed by 6 bases and J by 4 bases, leaving 15 bases between them. CDR3 residues: CASSPHDGSYGYTF. As DNA, the CDR3 is TGTGCCAGCAGCCCACATGACGGTAGCTATGGCTACACCTTC.

This clone was seen only a few times. CDR3 in DNA: TGTGCCACCAGCTTACGAGCGGGGAACTACAATGAGCAGTTCTTC. It encodes CATSLRAGNYNEQFF. The genes are TRBV15 and TRBJ2-1; TRBD2 matches at 7 bases. Germline loops: CDR1 LNHNV, CDR2 YYDKDF (reference sequence). V was pared by 5 bases and J by 3 bases, with 7 bases of the junction left unmatched. The CDR3 covers 15 residues.

The V and J genes are TRBV7-9 and TRBJ2-3; possible D gene TRBD1, 6 bases. Germline V CDR1 and CDR2: SEHNR, FQNEAQ (reference sequence). The V end was cut by 1 base, the J end by 6 bases, with 14 bases between. The CDR3 is 15 amino acids. DNA of the CDR3: TGTGCCAGCAGCTTAGGGGCAGGGGTTTGGGATACGCAGTATTTT. This gives the protein CASSLGAGVWDTQYF. The whole variable domain, filled in from reference TRBV7-9 and TRBJ2-3, reads DTGVSQNPRHKITKRGQNVTFRCDPISEHNRLYWYRQTLGQGPEFLTYFQNEAQLEKSRLLSDRFSAERPKGSFSTLEIQRTEQGDSAMYLCASSLGAGVWDTQYFGPGTRLTVL.

The V and J genes are TRBV6-6 and TRBJ2-7; 8 nucleotides agree with TRBD1. Trimming cost V 5 bases and J 6 bases; bases outside gene matches: 9. Germline CDR1 and CDR2: MNHNY and SVGAGI (reference sequence). This CDR3 has 14 residues. CDR3 residues: CASSNENRGSEQYF. CDR3 DNA: TGTGCCAGCAGTAACGAGAACAGGGGGAGCGAGCAGTACTTC.

V is TRBV12-5 and J is TRBJ1-5, with D tentatively TRBD1 (6 bases). CDR1 LGHNT and CDR2 FRNRAP come from the germline V gene. The CDR3 is made up of 18 amino acids. The V end was cut by 0 bases, the J end by 3 bases, with 18 bases between. The CDR3 is CASGLVLMMGGANQPQHF. CDR3 DNA sequence: TGTGCTAGTGGTTTGGTACTCATGATGGGGGGGGCCAATCAGCCCCAGCATTTT.

As to this clone: This CDR3 is also generated by other DNA sequences in the sample. The rearrangement joins TRBV19 to TRBJ1-6; 10 positions agree with TRBD1. Germline V gene sequence: CDR1 LNHDA, CDR2 SQIVND (reference sequence). The CDR3 runs to 17 residues. The V and J ends lost 2 bases and 7 bases, in that order; junction bases with no gene match: 8. The DNA for the CDR3 is TGTGCCAGTAGTATAAGGACAGGGGGAGTCCAAAATTCACCCCTCCACTTT. It codes for CASSIRTGGVQNSPLHF.

V and J are TRBV18 and TRBJ1-2; 7 nucleotides line up with TRBD1. The CDR3 contains 17 residues. CDR1 is KGHSH, CDR2 LQKENI, per germline. V gave up 3 bases and J gave up 2 bases; unmatched junction bases: 12. The CDR3 reads CASSPYTEGAKNYGYTF. CDR3 DNA sequence: TGTGCCAGCTCACCCTACACAGAGGGGGCGAAAAACTATGGCTACACCTTC. Filled out from reference TRBV18 and TRBJ1-2, the complete variable domain reads NAGVMQNPRHLVRRRGQEARLRCSPMKGHSHVYWYRQLPEEGLKFMVYLQKENIIDESGMPKERFSAEFPKEGPSILRIQQVVRGDSAAYFCASSPYTEGAKNYGYTFGSGTRLTVV.

The chain combines TRBV5-1 with TRBJ1-6; D may be TRBD1 (5 bases). Germline V lookup: CDR1 SGHRS, CDR2 YFSETQ. V was clipped by 4 bases and J by 7 bases, with 15 bases between them. This CDR3 is built from 15 residues. In nucleotides, the CDR3 is TGCGCCAGCAGCCAGGTGGGAGACAGAAATTCACCCCTCCACTTT. Translation gives CASSQVGDRNSPLHF. The variable domain in full, completed from reference TRBV5-1 and TRBJ1-6, reads KAGVTQTPRYLIKTRGQQVTLSCSPISGHRSVSWYQQTPGQGLQFLFEYFSETQRNKGNFPGRFSGRQFSNSRSEMNVSTLELGDSALYLCASSQVGDRNSPLHFGNGTRLTVT.

The V call is TRBV6-6, the J call TRBJ1-1, with unresolved D. Trimming shortened V by 5 bases and J by 1 base, and 14 bases separated the two germline ends. There are 15 residues in the CDR3. Germline lookup yields CDR1 MNHNY and CDR2 SVGAGI (reference sequence). The CDR3 protein is CASSDQTPENTEAFF. For the CDR3, the DNA is TGTGCCAGCAGTGACCAGACTCCTGAGAACACTGAAGCTTTCTTT.

The rearrangement uses TRBV28 and TRBJ1-6; the match to TRBD1 covers 7 bases. The V gene's germline CDR1 is MDHEN and CDR2 SYDVKM. V lost 5 bases and J lost 6; bases outside the gene matches: 4. This CDR3 comprises 14 residues. The CDR3 region is CASSPGQANSPLHF. The CDR3 DNA sequence: TGTGCCAGCAGTCCCGGACAGGCTAATTCACCCCTCCACTTT.